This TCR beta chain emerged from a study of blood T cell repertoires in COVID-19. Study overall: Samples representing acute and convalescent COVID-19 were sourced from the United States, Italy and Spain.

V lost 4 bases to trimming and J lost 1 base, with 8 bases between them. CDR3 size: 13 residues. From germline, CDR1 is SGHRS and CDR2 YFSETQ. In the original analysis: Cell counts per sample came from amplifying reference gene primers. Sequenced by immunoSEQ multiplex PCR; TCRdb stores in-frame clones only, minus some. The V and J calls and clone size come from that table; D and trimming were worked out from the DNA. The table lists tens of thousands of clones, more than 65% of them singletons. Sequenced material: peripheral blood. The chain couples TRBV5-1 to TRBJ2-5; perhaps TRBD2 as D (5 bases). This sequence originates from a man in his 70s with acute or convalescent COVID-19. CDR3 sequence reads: CASSQGGQETQYF. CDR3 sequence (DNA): TGCGCCAGCAGCCAAGGAGGCCAAGAGACCCAGTACTTC.